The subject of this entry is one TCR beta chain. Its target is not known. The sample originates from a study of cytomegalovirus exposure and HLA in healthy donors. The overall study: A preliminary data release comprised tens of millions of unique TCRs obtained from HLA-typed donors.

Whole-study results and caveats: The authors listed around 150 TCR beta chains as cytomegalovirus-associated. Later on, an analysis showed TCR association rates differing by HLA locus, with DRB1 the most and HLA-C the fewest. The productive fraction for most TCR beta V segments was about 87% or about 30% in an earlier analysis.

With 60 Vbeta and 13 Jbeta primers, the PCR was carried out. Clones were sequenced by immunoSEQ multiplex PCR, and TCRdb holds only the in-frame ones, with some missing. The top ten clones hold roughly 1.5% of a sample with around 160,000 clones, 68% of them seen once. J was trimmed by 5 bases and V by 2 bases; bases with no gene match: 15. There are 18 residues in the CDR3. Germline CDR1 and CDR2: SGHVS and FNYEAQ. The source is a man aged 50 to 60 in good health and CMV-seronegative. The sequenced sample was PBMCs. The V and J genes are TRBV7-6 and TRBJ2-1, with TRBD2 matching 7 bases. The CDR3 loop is CASSLNQIRASGNNEQFF. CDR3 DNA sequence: TGTGCCAGCAGCTTAAATCAAATCAGGGCTAGCGGTAACAATGAGCAGTTCTTC.